The 13 T cell receptor beta chains below were found in one sample sequenced in a study of blood T cell repertoires in COVID-19. Clones were sequenced by immunoSEQ multiplex PCR, and TCRdb holds only the in-frame ones, with some missing. The sample contains roughly 73,000 clones, approximately 80% of which appear only once. Sequenced: peripheral blood. The source of these receptors is a human donor in a cohort sampled during active COVID-19.

This clone was counted a single time. V usage is TRBV10-3 and J usage is TRBJ1-5; 8 bases match TRBD1. The V and J ends lost 0 bases and 7 bases, in that order; junction bases with no gene match: 8. CDR1 is ENHRY and CDR2 is SYGVKD in the germline V gene. The CDR3 consists of 16 residues. The CDR3 DNA reads as TGTGCCATCAGTGAGTCGAACCAGGGGGCCCGACAGCCCCAGCATTTT. Residues: CAISESNQGARQPQHF.

This sequence joins TRBV25-1 and TRBJ1-1; tentatively, D is TRBD1 (5 bases). The length of the CDR3 is 11 residues. With 4 bases removed from V and 11 bases from J, the gap between germline ends came to 11 bases. Germline V gene lookup returns CDR1 MGHDK and CDR2 SYGVNS. The CDR3 loop is CASSGAGQAFF. The CDR3 nucleotides are TGTGCCAGCAGTGGGGCAGGGCAGGCTTTCTTT.

The chain has TRBV5-1 and TRBJ1-1, with D unresolved. The CDR3 extends over 13 amino acids. Germline V gene lookup returns CDR1 SGHRS and CDR2 YFSETQ. Trimming took off 4 bases at V and 4 bases at J, with 11 bases between the two ends. CDR3 coding DNA: TGCGCCAGCAGCCTTGGATGGAGCACTGAAGCTTTCTTT. This codes for CASSLGWSTEAFF.

The V gene is TRBV12-3 or TRBV12-4, the J gene TRBJ1-4; possibly TRBD1 for D (6 bases). This CDR3 has 13 amino acids. V was clipped by 4 bases and J by 6 bases, with 9 bases between them. The CDR3 bases are TGTGCCAGCAGTTCTACAGGGTATGAAAAACTGTTTTTT. Its translation is CASSSTGYEKLFF.

The rearrangement joins TRBV28 to TRBJ1-3; D is possibly TRBD1 (5 bases). V was pared by 5 bases and J by 0 bases, with 11 bases between. The germline V gene encodes CDR1 MDHEN and CDR2 SYDVKM. This CDR3 comprises 15 residues. The CDR3 sequence: CASSPTGHSGNTIYF. The CDR3 DNA reads TGTGCCAGCAGTCCAACAGGCCACTCTGGAAACACCATATATTTT.

V gene TRBV7-2 combines with J gene TRBJ2-1, with D possibly TRBD2 on 6 matching bases. Per germline, CDR1 SGHTA and CDR2 FQGNSA. This CDR3 spans 16 amino acids. The germline V and J ends were trimmed by 4 bases and 4 bases, with 17 bases remaining between them. CDR3 protein: CASSSRGTGGYNEQFF. CDR3 DNA sequence: TGTGCCAGCAGCTCCCGAGGGACTGGGGGTTACAATGAGCAGTTCTTC.

The CDR3 spells CASSTRDLQNTEAFF. The CDR3 DNA follows: TGTGCCAGCAGCACGAGGGACTTACAGAACACTGAAGCTTTCTTT. The chain links TRBV7-7 to TRBJ1-1, with D possibly TRBD1 on 5 matching bases. CDR3 size: 15 residues. Germline loops: CDR1 SSHAT, CDR2 FNYEAQ (reference sequence). V lost 5 bases to trimming and J lost 1 base, with 14 bases between them. The full variable domain, completed using reference TRBV7-7 and TRBJ1-1, is GAGVSQSPRYKVTKRGQDVTLRCDPISSHATLYWYQQALGQGPEFLTYFNYEAQPDKSGLPSDRFSAERPEGSISTLTIQRTEQRDSAMYRCASSTRDLQNTEAFFGQGTRLTVV.

The gene calls are TRBV5-4 and TRBJ2-7; unclear D gene. The germline V gene encodes CDR1 SGHNT and CDR2 YYREEE (reference sequence). The CDR3 extends over 15 amino acids. V lost 0 bases and J lost 0, with 10 bases in between. CDR3 sequence: CASSLAAKSSYEQYF. CDR3 coding DNA: TGTGCCAGCAGCTTGGCAGCGAAAAGCTCCTACGAGCAGTACTTC.

This chain links TRBV10-3 with TRBJ2-2, with 10 bases fitting TRBD2. From germline, CDR1 is ENHRY and CDR2 SYGVKD. This CDR3 comprises 17 residues. The V and J ends lost 2 bases and 5 bases, in that order; junction bases with no gene match: 8. CDR3 in DNA: TGTGCCATCAGTGAGACCAGCGGGAGGGCCGAAACCGGGGAGCTGTTTTTT. Translation gives CAISETSGRAETGELFF.

This chain joins TRBV2 and TRBJ2-7, with 7 positions matching TRBD1. The germline CDR1 and CDR2 sequences are SNHLY and FYNNEI. J lost 3 bases, V lost 5 bases, and 7 bases had no gene match. This CDR3 region has 14 residues. The DNA of the CDR3 is TGTGCCAGCAGTCCTTTCCGGGACAGCTACGAGCAGTACTTC. It yields the protein CASSPFRDSYEQYF.

The rearrangement uses TRBV5-6 and TRBJ1-2; D is perhaps TRBD1 (5 bases). CDR3 size: 14 residues. Germline V gene lookup returns CDR1 SGHDT and CDR2 YYEEEE. The V end was cut by 3 bases, the J end by 2 bases, with 11 bases between. This chain's CDR3 is CASSSVGLNYGYTF. The CDR3 nucleotides are TGTGCCAGCAGCTCGGTGGGACTCAACTATGGCTACACCTTC.

The rearrangement links TRBV2 to TRBJ2-7, with TRBD2 identical over 11 bases. With 7 bases clipped from V and 2 bases from J, the junction kept 13 bases outside the gene matches. This CDR3 comprises 17 residues. Germline V gene sequence: CDR1 SNHLY, CDR2 FYNNEI. In nucleotides, the CDR3 is TGTGCCAGCATCCTTGGGCTAGCGGGAGGATCCACCTACGAGCAGTACTTC. This translates into CASILGLAGGSTYEQYF.

The chain couples TRBV7-8 to TRBJ1-1; 7 nucleotides line up with TRBD1. The CDR3 consists of 16 residues. V lost 2 bases and J lost 2; bases outside the gene matches: 8. Germline CDR1 reads SGHVS; CDR2 reads FQNEAQ. CDR3 nucleotide sequence: TGTGCCAGCAGCTTACCGGAGGCAGGGGGAAACACTGAAGCTTTCTTT. Its protein is CASSLPEAGGNTEAFF.